This T cell receptor beta chain was retrieved from a study of regulatory T cells in long-lasting Graves disease. This clonotype has only a few counts. Its antigen is not identified. Described time point: newly diagnosed GD, antithyroid drugs for less than 3 months. Preparation of the TCR library used RNA extracted from PBMCs. EDTA tubes collected roughly 9.6 milliliters of peripheral blood. For TCR beta, libraries came from iRepertoire HTBI primers and Arm-PCR of CDR3 regions. One entry per CDR3 protein results from TCRdb running MiXCR on the multiplex PCR reads. This table has 400,000 to 650,000 distinct CDR3 sequences, approximately 16% appearing once. The CDR3 is made up of 17 amino acids. The V gene's germline CDR1 is DFQATT and CDR2 SNEGSKA (reference sequence). V lost 3 bases, J lost 2 bases, and 21 bases lay in between. Study conclusions and caveats: Newly diagnosed Graves' patients exceeded persistent ones in TCR diversity.

These data also featured in a second study, about T cells in Graves' hyperthyroidism and ophthalmopathy.

The clonotype originates from a woman aged 40 to 65 with Graves disease. The sequences come from peripheral blood mononuclear cells (PBMCs), collected at new diagnosis, from a patient treated with antithyroid drugs. The J gene is TRBJ2-3, the V gene TRBV20-1; D is unresolved. This CDR3 reads CSASERRTRFHTDTQYF. The CDR3, as DNA: TGCAGTGCTAGTGAAAGGCGTACACGGTTTCACACAGATACGCAGTATTTT.